These T cell receptor beta chains were read from a single sample in a study of cytomegalovirus exposure and HLA in healthy donors. Data came from immunoSEQ multiplex PCR; TCRdb stores just in-frame clones and leaves some out. The sample lists some 93,000 clones, about two thirds seen once, with approximately 6.3% in the top ten. Sequenced: PBMCs. Receptor source: a boy younger than 18 in good health and CMV-seropositive. Both conserved end residues are part of each CDR3. Each record gives: J gene, clone size, D gene, V gene, CDR3 DNA, CDR3 protein. The D gene is left open where the match is weak. Only some rows state a clone size, as once, few, many or a class for expanded clones.

j_gene: TRBJ2-6; abundance: .; d_gene: .; v_gene: TRBV9; CDR3nt: TGTGCCAGCAGCGTCTCTTACTCTGGGGCCAACGTCCTGACTTTC; CDR3aa: CASSVSYSGANVLTF
j_gene: TRBJ2-5; abundance: .; d_gene: .; v_gene: TRBV7-3; CDR3nt: TGTGCCAGCAGCTCTAGCGCCCAAGAGACCCAGTACTTC; CDR3aa: CASSSSAQETQYF
j_gene: TRBJ2-1; abundance: .; d_gene: TRBD1; v_gene: TRBV4-3; CDR3nt: TGCGCCAGCAGCCCTTCGGCAGGGGGAGCCTACAATGAGCAGTTCTTC; CDR3aa: CASSPSAGGAYNEQFF
j_gene: TRBJ1-2; abundance: .; d_gene: .; v_gene: TRBV7-9; CDR3nt: TGTGCCAGCGTAGAGTTGGATGGCTACACCTTC; CDR3aa: CASVELDGYTF
j_gene: TRBJ1-1; abundance: few; d_gene: .; v_gene: TRBV2; CDR3nt: TGTGCCAGCTACCCTACTCAGGGGTACACTGAAGCTTTCTTT; CDR3aa: CASYPTQGYTEAFF
j_gene: TRBJ2-7; abundance: few; d_gene: .; v_gene: TRBV9; CDR3nt: TGTGCCAGCGGCGAGGGGTCCTACGAGCAGTACTTC; CDR3aa: CASGEGSYEQYF
j_gene: TRBJ1-5; abundance: .; d_gene: .; v_gene: TRBV4-1; CDR3nt: TGCGCCAGCAGCCAAGATCCCGCAGGATGGAGCAATCAGCCCCAGCATTTT; CDR3aa: CASSQDPAGWSNQPQHF
j_gene: TRBJ1-1; abundance: .; d_gene: .; v_gene: TRBV16; CDR3nt: TGTGCCAGCAGCCAAGGCAGGGGATTACTGAACACTGAAGCTTTCTTT; CDR3aa: CASSQGRGLLNTEAFF
j_gene: TRBJ2-7; abundance: .; d_gene: .; v_gene: TRBV19; CDR3nt: TGTGCCAGTAGTATCTCCAAAACAGCCTACGAGCAGTACTTC; CDR3aa: CASSISKTAYEQYF
j_gene: TRBJ1-1; abundance: .; d_gene: TRBD1; v_gene: TRBV11-1; CDR3nt: TGTGCCAGCAGCTTCGACAGGGGAGAAGCTTTCTTT; CDR3aa: CASSFDRGEAFF
j_gene: TRBJ1-6; abundance: few; d_gene: .; v_gene: TRBV6-5; CDR3nt: TGTGCCAGCAGCCGTGGTGAACAGATTACTTCACCCCTCCACTTT; CDR3aa: CASSRGEQITSPLHF
j_gene: TRBJ2-1; abundance: .; d_gene: .; v_gene: TRBV29-1; CDR3nt: TGCAGCGTTGAAGGGGCAGGGGGGTCCTACAATGAGCAGTTCTTC; CDR3aa: CSVEGAGGSYNEQFF
j_gene: TRBJ1-2; abundance: .; d_gene: TRBD1; v_gene: TRBV6-5; CDR3nt: TGTGCCAGCAGCCGTGACAGGGGCTATGGCTACACCTTC; CDR3aa: CASSRDRGYGYTF
j_gene: TRBJ1-1; abundance: few; d_gene: .; v_gene: TRBV6-5; CDR3nt: TGTGCCAGCGGTAGACAGCGCGCTGAAGCTTTCTTT; CDR3aa: CASGRQRAEAFF
j_gene: TRBJ2-7; abundance: once; d_gene: TRBD1; v_gene: TRBV2; CDR3nt: TGTGCCAGCAGCGGACAGGCTCTCTCCTACGAGCAGTACTTC; CDR3aa: CASSGQALSYEQYF
j_gene: TRBJ2-2; abundance: .; d_gene: TRBD1; v_gene: TRBV30; CDR3nt: TGTGCCTGGAGTCGAGGGACAGGGGGCACCGGGGAGCTGTTTTTT; CDR3aa: CAWSRGTGGTGELFF
j_gene: TRBJ2-1; abundance: .; d_gene: .; v_gene: TRBV6-5; CDR3nt: TGTGCCAGCAGTCCAGGGGTATACAATGAGCAGTTCTTC; CDR3aa: CASSPGVYNEQFF
j_gene: TRBJ2-1; abundance: few; d_gene: .; v_gene: TRBV5-6; CDR3nt: TGTGCCAGCAGCCCGACTAGTTCCGAGGAGTTCTTC; CDR3aa: CASSPTSSEEFF